This passage covers 14 T cell receptor beta chains from one sample sequenced in a study of tumor-infiltrating lymphocytes in primary liver carcinoma. Total RNA amounting to about 520 ng was the source from which TCR beta cDNA was made with a constant-region primer. Researchers made the TCR beta libraries by running three nested multiplex PCR rounds with slightly modified ARM-PCR. TRBV1-TRBV30 forward primers and a C-beta reverse primer were used in the first two PCR rounds, which each ran for nine to ten cycles. TCRdb re-analysed the multiplex PCR reads in MiXCR, keeping a single row per CDR3 protein. The sample lists tens of thousands of distinct CDR3 sequences, 60% to 75% seen once, with roughly 19% in the top ten. The roughly 18-34 mg bulk tissue piece was not sorted before simultaneous RNA and DNA extraction. Sequencing input: liver tumor tissue from sampling region 1. The subset here: tumor region T1, superior pole. The receptors were sampled from a man aged 40-49 years with primary liver carcinoma and hepatitis B virus infection.

Worth noting for this clonotype: At one of its ends the junction is not consistent with the germline gene, which may arise from a read error. This sequence joins TRBV11-2 and TRBJ2-1, with TRBD2 matching over 13 bases. The CDR3 spans 16 residues. Germline lookup yields CDR1 SGHAT and CDR2 FQNNGV. CDR3 nucleotide sequence: TGCGCCAGCAACGTGCGACTAGCGGGGGGCAACAATGAGCAGTTCTTC. Translating it yields CASNVRLAGGNNEQFF.

Regarding this clonotype: An end of the junction does not agree with germline; a read error may underlie this. J is TRBJ2-5 and V is TRBV11-2; the D call may be TRBD1 or TRBD2 (5 bases each). From germline, CDR1 is SGHAT and CDR2 FQNNGV. The CDR3 has 14 amino acids. The CDR3 nucleotides are TGTGCCAGCAGCCGCAGGGAGAGCCAAGAGGCCCAGTACTTC. Protein product: CASSRRESQEAQYF.

Comments on this clonotype: This could be a read error, since a much larger clone is one nucleotide away. The CDR3 DNA reads as TGTACCAGCAGCTCCATACAGGGGGCAGGGACCCCTTCCTACAATGAGCAGTTCTTC. It encodes CTSSSIQGAGTPSYNEQFF. V is TRBV7-9 and J is TRBJ2-1, with 9 bases identical to TRBD1. Germline CDR1 SEHNR, CDR2 FQNEAQ (reference sequence). The CDR3 covers 19 residues.

About this clonotype itself: One end of the junction does not line up with germline, which may come from a read error. The chain recombines TRBV12-3 or TRBV12-4 with TRBJ2-5, with D perhaps TRBD2 (5 bases). There are 13 residues in the CDR3. CDR3 amino acids: CAGSRGKGETHYF. The CDR3, as DNA: TGTGCCGGCAGTCGGGGAAAGGGCGAGACCCACTACTTC.

Worth noting for this clonotype: A read error is likely, as this CDR3 ends without the conserved phenylalanine or tryptophan. The V and J genes are TRBV6-1 and TRBJ2-1; D may be TRBD1 (6 bases). The CDR3 is made up of 15 amino acids. Germline values: CDR1 MNHNS, CDR2 SASEGT. CDR3 sequence reads: CAISVHRAPSNEQFL. The CDR3 region has the DNA TGTGCCATCAGTGTTCACAGGGCCCCTTCCAATGAGCAGTTCCTC.

V is TRBV7-3 and J is TRBJ2-3; a possible D gene is TRBD1 (6 bases). Germline assignment: CDR1 SGHTA and CDR2 FQGTGA. The germline V and J ends were trimmed by 5 bases and 6 bases, with 15 bases remaining between them. The CDR3 sequence is 14 residues long. The CDR3 sequence: CASSPTGTSDTQYF. CDR3 nucleotides: TGTGCCAGCAGCCCCACCGGGACATCGGATACGCAGTATTTT.

Notes on this clonotype: This clone may be a read error of a much larger clone one base away. The chain recombines TRBV28 with TRBJ1-2, with 7 bases matching TRBD1. Trimming took 7 bases from V and 1 from J; bases not matched to a gene: 15. CDR1 is MDHEN and CDR2 is SYDVKM in the germline V gene. The CDR3 runs to 17 residues. The CDR3 DNA is TGTGCCAGCACCTCGGGTAGGGGGCAGTCGGGTAACTATGGCTACACCTTC. This gives the protein CASTSGRGQSGNYGYTF.

Comment on this clonotype: A single base separates this from a much larger clone, so it may be a read error. The V call is TRBV28, the J call TRBJ2-2, with D possibly being TRBD1 or TRBD2 (5 bases each). Germline V gives CDR1 MDHEN, CDR2 SYDVKM. Trimming pared 7 bases from V and 5 bases from J, leaving 23 bases between. The length of the CDR3 is 17 residues. DNA for the CDR3: TGTGCCAGCACCGCGTATGGTGGGGGTCTTGGGACCGGGGAGCTGTTTTTT. This codes for CASTAYGGGLGTGELFF.

On this clonotype itself: Being one base from a much bigger clone, this may be a read error. The V call is TRBV2, the J call TRBJ1-4; D might be TRBD1 (6 bases). This CDR3 is 15 amino acids long. The germline gives CDR1 SNHLY, CDR2 FYNNEI. V lost 7 bases and J lost 8, with 20 bases in between. The CDR3 region has the DNA TGTGCCAGCAATTCCACAGGGCCCCTAGGCGAAAAACTGTTTTTT. This codes for CASNSTGPLGEKLFF.

Many counts were recorded for this clonotype. The chain employs TRBV28 and TRBJ2-3, with TRBD2 identical over 9 bases. The CDR3 is made up of 14 amino acids. In germline, CDR1 is MDHEN, CDR2 SYDVKM. V lost 8 bases, J lost 1 base, and 4 bases stayed unmatched. This chain's CDR3 is CASRTSGRTDTQYF. The CDR3 DNA reads TGTGCCAGCCGAACTAGCGGGCGCACAGATACGCAGTATTTT. Variable domain in full (rest from reference TRBV28 and TRBJ2-3): DVKVTQSSRYLVKRTGEKVFLECVQDMDHENMFWYRQDPGLGLRLIYFSYDVKMKEKGDIPEGYSVSREKKERFSLILESASTNQTSMYLCASRTSGRTDTQYFGPGTRLTVL.

Comment on this clonotype: An end of the junction does not agree with germline; a read error may underlie this. The DNA for the CDR3 is TGTGCCAGCAACCAAGCGGGGACCTACAATGAGCAGTTGTTC. It specifies CASNQAGTYNEQLF. The J gene is TRBJ2-1, the V gene TRBV6-5, with 7 bases aligning to TRBD2. This CDR3 contains 14 residues. Looked up from germline, CDR1 is MNHEY and CDR2 is SVGAGI.

Of note for this clonotype: A junction boundary mismatches the germline segment, possibly from a read error. This chain uses TRBV12-3 or TRBV12-4 with TRBJ2-2; D might be TRBD1 or TRBD2, each matching 5 bases. The CDR3 runs 15 residues. CDR3 DNA sequence: TGTGCCAACAGTTTGGGCAGGGCAAACACCGGGGAGCTGTTATTT. Its protein product is CANSLGRANTGELLF.

Notes on this clonotype: One end of the junction is discordant with germline, which a read error may explain. The chain couples TRBV6-5 to TRBJ2-3, with a tentative D call TRBD2 (5 bases). The germline CDR1 and CDR2 sequences are MNHEY and SVGAGI. This CDR3 contains 17 residues. The CDR3 protein is CASSYSTGNSRTDTQYF. The CDR3 DNA is TGTGCCAGCAGTTACTCGACCGGGAACTCTCGCACAGATACACAGTATTTT.

CDR3 DNA sequence: TGTGCCAGCAGCTTTGAACGGTACAGGGTCGGCACTGGGGAGCTGTTTTTT. Its translation is CASSFERYRVGTGELFF. The rearrangement links TRBV11-2 to TRBJ2-2; TRBD1 might be the D (6 bases). Trimming took off 3 bases at V and 8 bases at J, with 22 bases between the two ends. Germline values: CDR1 SGHAT, CDR2 FQNNGV. The CDR3 length is 17 residues.